These T cell receptor beta chains were read from a single sample in a study of CD8+ T cells in alopecia areata. Produced via immunoSEQ multiplex PCR; TCRdb's table is partial and in-frame only. The sample records over 100,000 clones, approximately 48% being singletons. The source material was CD8+ T cells sorted from blood, sampled at week 0. These receptors all come from a human donor with alopecia areata. CDR3s include the opening cysteine and the closing phenylalanine or tryptophan. The D gene is left open where the match is weak. Rows give clone size only sometimes, using once, few, many, or a class for an expanded clone.

j_gene	d_gene	v_gene	abundance	CDR3aa	CDR3nt
TRBJ2-5	NA	TRBV7-6	NA	CASSLVVPASEAKETQYF	TGTGCCAGCAGCTTAGTGGTACCGGCTAGTGAGGCCAAAGAGACCCAGTACTTC
TRBJ1-5	NA	TRBV29-1	few	CSVEEGIGNQPQHF	TGCAGCGTTGAGGAGGGAATTGGCAATCAGCCCCAGCATTTT
TRBJ2-7	NA	TRBV11-2	NA	CASSLVGSSYEQYF	TGTGCCAGCAGCTTAGTAGGGAGCTCCTACGAGCAGTACTTC
TRBJ1-5	NA	TRBV7-8	NA	CASSSRAGLQPQHF	TGTGCCAGCAGCTCTAGGGCAGGGTTACAGCCCCAGCATTTT
TRBJ1-2	TRBD1	TRBV6-5	NA	CASSMGQNYGYTF	TGTGCCAGCAGTATGGGACAGAACTATGGCTACACCTTC
TRBJ1-1	NA	TRBV6-4	NA	CASSYSLIQGWTEAFF	TGTGCCAGCAGTTACTCTTTAATACAAGGTTGGACTGAAGCTTTCTTT
TRBJ1-2	TRBD1	TRBV29-1	few	CSVELDRAVYGYTF	TGCAGCGTTGAGCTTGACAGGGCGGTCTATGGCTACACCTTC
TRBJ2-3	NA	TRBV19	NA	CASTDGWGTDTQYF	TGTGCCAGTACAGATGGGTGGGGTACAGATACGCAGTATTTT
TRBJ2-1	TRBD2	TRBV15	NA	CATSRGGLAAEQFF	TGTGCCACCAGCAGAGGGGGACTAGCGGCCGAGCAGTTCTTC
TRBJ1-2	NA	TRBV30	NA	CAWTYGSPPDGYTF	TGTGCCTGGACATACGGATCACCGCCGGATGGCTACACCTTC
TRBJ2-7	NA	TRBV7-9	NA	CASSSMGPSGYEQYF	TGTGCCAGCAGCTCTATGGGACCGTCGGGGTACGAGCAGTACTTC